The 16 T cell receptor beta chains reported below all come from one sample, sequenced in a study of blood T cell repertoires in COVID-19. The assay was immunoSEQ multiplex PCR, and TCRdb's table has in-frame clones only and misses some. The sample has some 150,000 clones, 82% seen once. What was sequenced was peripheral blood. Receptors originate from a woman of 80 years or more with acute or convalescent COVID-19.

The chain links TRBV4-1 to TRBJ2-3, with TRBD1 matching 11 bases. V trimming: 5 bases; J trimming: 2 bases; junction bases outside the gene matches: 6. There are 16 residues in the CDR3. Germline values: CDR1 MGHRA, CDR2 YSYEKL. The CDR3 region is CASSERTGGDTDTQYF. The DNA for the CDR3 is TGCGCCAGCAGCGAGCGGACAGGGGGCGACACAGATACGCAGTATTTT.

This chain joins TRBV10-3 and TRBJ1-1, with 9 nucleotides matching TRBD1. Per germline, CDR1 ENHRY and CDR2 SYGVKD. V trimming: 6 bases; J trimming: 3 bases; junction bases outside the gene matches: 5. The CDR3 has 14 residues. The CDR3 spells CAISQTGGDTEAFF. CDR3 nucleotides: TGTGCCATCAGCCAGACAGGGGGGGACACTGAAGCTTTCTTT.

The genes are TRBV2 and TRBJ2-7; TRBD1 aligns across 7 bases. This CDR3 contains 15 residues. V lost 5 bases to trimming and J lost 7 bases; unmatched junction nucleotides: 14. Germline CDR1 reads SNHLY; CDR2 reads FYNNEI. CDR3 residues: CASSPTRQGTGEQYF. CDR3 nucleotide sequence: TGTGCCAGCAGTCCGACCCGACAGGGTACGGGTGAGCAGTACTTC.

This chain uses TRBV11-2 with TRBJ2-3; 8 nucleotides agree with TRBD2. Germline loops: CDR1 SGHAT, CDR2 FQNNGV. The CDR3 contains 18 residues. V was clipped by 1 base and J by 5 bases; unmatched bases: 14. The CDR3 DNA sequence: TGTGCCAGCAGCTTAGCACTCACGGCGGGAGGCCGTCTAGATACGCAGTATTTT. Protein product: CASSLALTAGGRLDTQYF.

This clone occurred a few times. The chain couples TRBV2 to TRBJ1-1; D is uncertain. The CDR3 is 13 residues long. CDR1 SNHLY and CDR2 FYNNEI come from the germline V gene. Trimming left V 3 bases short and J 4 bases short, with 9 bases between. The CDR3 here is CASSDTTFTEAFF. The CDR3 DNA is TGTGCCAGCAGTGATACTACTTTCACTGAAGCTTTCTTT.

J is TRBJ2-7 and V is TRBV28, with D possibly being TRBD2 (6 bases). This CDR3 is 13 amino acids long. Deletions cut 5 bases from V and 6 bases from J, with 14 bases between. Germline V gene sequence: CDR1 MDHEN, CDR2 SYDVKM. CDR3 region: CASSAGDLSEQYF. In DNA form, the CDR3 reads TGTGCCAGCAGTGCCGGGGACTTAAGCGAGCAGTACTTC.

The chain employs TRBV3-1 (or the pseudogene TRBV3-2) and TRBJ1-3, with D tentatively TRBD1 (6 bases). V dropped 1 base and J dropped 4 bases, with 11 bases sitting between them. CDR1 is LGHDT and CDR2 is YNNKEL in the germline V gene (reference sequence). The length of the CDR3 is 15 residues. The CDR3 is CASSQAWTDGNTIYF. Written as DNA, the CDR3 is TGTGCCAGCAGCCAAGCGTGGACAGACGGAAACACCATATATTTT.

This chain connects TRBV2 to TRBJ1-2; a possible D gene is TRBD1 (5 bases). The V gene lost 8 bases and the J gene lost 8 bases, with 9 bases spanning the gap. From germline, CDR1 is SNHLY and CDR2 FYNNEI. The CDR3 runs to 10 residues. The CDR3 reads CASQGIGYTF. In nucleotides, the CDR3 is TGTGCCAGCCAGGGAATCGGCTACACCTTC.

The rearrangement joins TRBV12-3 or TRBV12-4 to TRBJ2-1; possibly TRBD2 for D (6 bases). This CDR3 comprises 13 residues. The V and J ends lost 4 bases and 8 bases respectively, with 12 bases between them. For the CDR3, the DNA is TGTGCCAGCAGTTGGGGAGGTAGATATGAGCAGTTCTTC. Amino acid sequence: CASSWGGRYEQFF.

This rearrangement joins TRBV29-1 to TRBJ1-2, with 10 bases lining up with TRBD1. The germline gives CDR1 SQVTM, CDR2 ANQGSEA. The junction had 6 bases not matched to a gene; V was cut back by 7 bases and J by 4 bases. This CDR3 contains 13 residues. The CDR3 reads CSGTTGGPYGYTF. The CDR3 nucleotides are TGCAGCGGGACGACAGGGGGCCCCTATGGCTACACCTTC.

The chain has TRBV2 and TRBJ2-3, with 7 bases identical to TRBD2. V shed 6 bases and J 4 bases; nucleotides not matched to a gene: 7. Looked up from germline, CDR1 is SNHLY and CDR2 is FYNNEI. There are 14 residues in the CDR3. CDR3 nucleotides: TGTGCCAGCAGGCGGGCGGGAGTCCCAGATACGCAGTATTTT. Amino acid sequence: CASRRAGVPDTQYF.

The chain combines TRBV5-4 with TRBJ2-1, with 8 bases lining up with TRBD2. There are 17 residues in the CDR3. The germline V gene has CDR1 SGHNT and CDR2 YYREEE (reference sequence). V gave up 4 bases and J gave up 6 bases; unmatched junction bases: 15. The CDR3 reads CASSPGHGRAASNEQFF. CDR3 bases: TGTGCCAGCAGCCCGGGTCACGGGAGGGCGGCGAGCAATGAGCAGTTCTTC.

This chain uses TRBV27 with TRBJ1-2; perhaps TRBD1 as D (5 bases). CDR1 and CDR2 from the germline V gene are MNHEY and SMNVEV (reference sequence). V lost 0 bases and J 5 bases, leaving 10 bases between the germline ends. The CDR3 is 14 amino acids. This CDR3 is CASSLSPPGYGYTF. CDR3 sequence (DNA): TGTGCCAGCAGTTTATCCCCTCCAGGGTATGGCTACACCTTC.

This clone was seen more than once but under ten times. V usage is TRBV12-3 or TRBV12-4 and J usage is TRBJ2-7; D gene uncertain. Trimming stripped 6 bases from V and 2 bases from J, with 11 bases between. The CDR3 totals 13 residues. The CDR3 DNA sequence: TGTGCCAGCAGACCCACCTACGCCTACGAGCAGTACTTC. This translates into CASRPTYAYEQYF.

Only one count was recorded for this clone. The rearrangement links TRBV7-3 to TRBJ1-2; 7 bases are a match to TRBD1. The J segment lost 4 bases and the V segment lost 5 bases, leaving 7 bases of the junction unmatched. The germline V gene has CDR1 SGHTA and CDR2 FQGTGA. The CDR3 has 14 amino acids. CDR3 coding DNA: TGTGCCAGCAGCCCCCAGGGGGTTGGCTATGGCTACACCTTC. Its protein product is CASSPQGVGYGYTF.

The chain uses TRBV15 and TRBJ2-1; 10 bases match TRBD2. This CDR3 spans 18 amino acids. The V gene's germline CDR1 is LNHNV and CDR2 YYDKDF (reference sequence). V lost 1 base, J lost 5 bases, and 11 bases stayed unmatched. CDR3 loop: CATSRGGASGSRNNEQFF. The CDR3 DNA reads TGTGCCACCAGCAGAGGAGGTGCTAGCGGGAGTAGGAACAATGAGCAGTTCTTC.